This TCR beta chain was recorded in a study of blood T cell repertoires in COVID-19. Overall study: Sites across the United States, Italy and Spain contributed samples from acute and convalescent COVID-19. PBMCs, B-cell-depleted T cells, or T cells were the source of the cDNA or gDNA that made up the material.

Living in about two dozen US areas, the participants were between roughly 18 and 90 years of age. V trimming: 0 bases; J trimming: 7 bases; junction bases outside the gene matches: 8. This CDR3 has 15 amino acids. Germline CDR1 is MNHEY and CDR2 is SVGEGT. As originally analysed: For nucleated cells, counts were estimated from reference gene primer amplification. The table came from immunoSEQ multiplex PCR; TCRdb's copy has only in-frame clones and leaves some out. The D gene and trimming were derived from the DNA, and the V and J assignments and clone size from that table. The sample lists fewer than 400,000 clones; nearly 90% were seen once.

The sequencing sample was made of PBMCs or T cells enriched from blood (not recorded which). This TCR was recovered from a woman between 25 and 40 years old who had recovered from COVID-19. The chain carries TRBV6-2 or TRBV6-3 and TRBJ1-2, with 7 bases fitting TRBD1. CDR3 sequence reads: CASSYSRGPLGGYTF. In nucleotides, the CDR3 is TGTGCCAGCAGTTACTCGAGGGGGCCGCTCGGTGGCTACACCTTC.